A selection of T cell receptor beta chains follows, all from one sample in a study of response to subunit inactivated influenza vaccine. TCRdb re-derived calls from the RT-PCR reads in MiXCR, one entry per CDR3 protein. The sample includes about 500,000 distinct CDR3 sequences, 16% of them seen just once. The specimen comprised CD4+ T cells sorted from PBMCs, sampled less than 30 months after vaccination. These receptors were collected from a man aged 50-75 years who received an inactivated influenza vaccine. The CDR3 runs from the conserved cysteine through the conserved F or W. The order of the fields is V gene, CDR3 protein.

TRBV12-3/TRBV12-4 | CASSSRNGGLETQYF
TRBV24-1 | CATSDSGTVNTEAFF
TRBV20-1 | CSARGRTSGMKYEQYF
TRBV10-3 | CAIRGDGTYEQYF
TRBV24-1 | CATSDPDGWGPDTQYF
TRBV6-2/TRBV6-3 | CASSYSDRETQYF
TRBV6-5 | CASSLGLLQGQETQYF
TRBV12-3/TRBV12-4 | CASSYPPTSGGRNEQFF
TRBV7-9 | CASSLGITSGRTDEQFF
TRBV6-4 | CASSVFSYEQYF
TRBV10-3 | CAISEGTSVDTQYF
TRBV29-1 | CSATNHREGTDTQYF
TRBV12-3/TRBV12-4 | CASRVDSNYGYTF
TRBV4-2 | CASSQELAGTGELFF
TRBV19 | CASSNLGGGYNEQFF
TRBV6-5 | CASSYSGRGVETQYF
TRBV12-3/TRBV12-4 | CASSADRGNQPQHF
TRBV27 | CASSSAGTGGEMGTGELFF
TRBV4-1 | CASSQGPRAASGGNQPQHF
TRBV2 | CASSERSKYKETQYF
TRBV20-1 | CSARTVNSYNEQFF
TRBV12-3/TRBV12-4 | CASNQRGATDTQYF
TRBV12-3/TRBV12-4 | CASNVMAATSTDTQYF
TRBV12-3/TRBV12-4 | CASRPGQNNQPQHF
TRBV20-1 | CSAATPGRNEKLFF
TRBV6-2/TRBV6-3 | CASGTAYGYTF
TRBV20-1 | CSARSGANEQFF
TRBV29-1 | CSVDELDTDTQYF
TRBV6-2/TRBV6-3 | CASSQTRDVEQFF
TRBV9 | CASSVMAGTRSNYGYTF
TRBV3-1 | CASSQGTTGETQYF
TRBV5-1 | CASSLASRTNEQFF
TRBV20-1 | CSARDGLVFHNEQFF
TRBV21-1 | CASSKEETDPVDTQYF
TRBV27 | CASSLDYVTGELFF
TRBV7-3 | CASSLTGSGVSYNEQFF